This T cell receptor (beta chain) was obtained from a study of blood T cells in healthy people across ages. This CDR3 spans 14 amino acids. Trimming removed 5 bases at V and 13 bases at J, with 23 bases between. The germline V gene has CDR1 SGHVS and CDR2 FQNEAQ. Per sample, at least 6 micrograms of total RNA were extracted. The sample holds one count of this clonotype. A much larger clone lies one base from this, so it may be a read error. Combining a sample-barcoded 5' primer with a J-beta primer mix, a second PCR ran for roughly 6 to 11 cycles. MiXCR, run by TCRdb on the 5' RACE reads, gives a single entry per CDR3 protein. The sample shows approximately 690,000 distinct CDR3 sequences, roughly 41% of them seen only once.

This receptor was taken from a man at least 80 years old in good health. The rearrangement joins TRBV7-8 to TRBJ2-5; D gene unclear. The sequenced material came from blood. CDR3: CASSRDTAKNIRYF. CDR3 DNA: TGTGCCAGCAGCCGCGACACGGCCAAAAACATTCGGTACTTC.